These 6 T cell receptor beta chains were all obtained from the same sample, sequenced in a study of OX40 agonist ivuxolimab in advanced cancers. Only in-frame clones appear in the TCRdb table, and some are missing; sequencing was by immunoSEQ multiplex PCR. The data contain approximately 65,000 clones, about 92% of them singletons. The sequencing used CD4+ or CD8+ T cells sorted from blood, collected in a trial of the OX40 agonist ivuxolimab. The receptors were gathered from an adult with an advanced solid tumor such as melanoma, head and neck, liver or kidney cancer.

The CDR3 DNA reads TGTGCCTGGAGTGTGGACAGGGGGCCTGAAAAACTGTTTTTT. It is translated as CAWSVDRGPEKLFF. The V and J genes are TRBV30 and TRBJ1-4; 11 bases match TRBD1. The V gene's germline CDR1 is GTSNPN and CDR2 SVGIG (reference sequence). The CDR3 length is 14 residues. Germline trimming cut 0 bases from V and 7 bases from J; bases unmatched to any gene: 1. Looking up the rest from reference TRBV30 and TRBJ1-4 gives the full variable domain: SQTIHQWPATLVQPVGSPLSLECTVEGTSNPNLYWYRQAAGRGLQLLFYSVGIGQISSEVPQNLSASRPQDRQFILSSKKLLLSDSGFYLCAWSVDRGPEKLFFGSGTQLSVL.

V gene TRBV7-2 combines with J gene TRBJ1-5, with unresolved D. Trimming shortened V by 2 bases and J by 0 bases, and 5 bases separated the two germline ends. The CDR3 runs to 14 residues. The germline gives CDR1 SGHTA, CDR2 FQGNSA. The CDR3 is CASSLTPSNQPQHF. Here the CDR3 DNA reads TGTGCCAGCAGCTTAACACCTAGCAATCAGCCCCAGCATTTT.

This sequence joins TRBV30 and TRBJ2-7; possible D gene TRBD1, 6 bases. Trimming left V 0 bases short and J 3 bases short, with 24 bases between. Germline V gene data show CDR1 as GTSNPN and CDR2 as SVGIG (reference sequence). This CDR3 region has 18 residues. CDR3 amino acids: CAWSVLLGHTRRNYEQYF. The CDR3 nucleotides are TGTGCCTGGAGTGTACTGTTGGGACACACACGAAGGAACTACGAGCAGTACTTC.

This chain joins TRBV2 and TRBJ1-1, with 10 bases matching TRBD1. The junction had 8 bases not matched to a gene; V was cut back by 6 bases and J by 7 bases. Germline V gene sequence: CDR1 SNHLY, CDR2 FYNNEI. This CDR3 contains 14 residues. DNA for the CDR3: TGTGCCAGCAGCGACGGGACAGGGGTTGGTGAAGCTTTCTTT. Protein: CASSDGTGVGEAFF.

The genes are TRBV30 and TRBJ1-3; tentatively, D is TRBD1 (6 bases). Germline assignment: CDR1 GTSNPN and CDR2 SVGIG (reference sequence). The V gene lost 0 bases and the J gene lost 0 bases, with 15 bases spanning the gap. The CDR3 has 17 residues. This CDR3 is CAWSVLPGTPSGNTIYF. The DNA for the CDR3 is TGTGCCTGGAGTGTACTTCCAGGGACACCCTCTGGAAACACCATATATTTT. The full variable domain, in which reference TRBV30 and TRBJ1-3 provide the parts outside the CDR3, is SQTIHQWPATLVQPVGSPLSLECTVEGTSNPNLYWYRQAAGRGLQLLFYSVGIGQISSEVPQNLSASRPQDRQFILSSKKLLLSDSGFYLCAWSVLPGTPSGNTIYFGEGSWLTVV.

The chain uses TRBV4-1 and TRBJ1-2; D is unresolved. Trimming cost V 1 base and J 4 bases, with 13 bases left between them. This CDR3 spans 15 amino acids. Germline V gives CDR1 MGHRA, CDR2 YSYEKL. The CDR3 coding sequence is TGCGCCAGCAGCCAAGTGGCGGATTTTATCTATGGCTACACCTTC. Its translation is CASSQVADFIYGYTF.